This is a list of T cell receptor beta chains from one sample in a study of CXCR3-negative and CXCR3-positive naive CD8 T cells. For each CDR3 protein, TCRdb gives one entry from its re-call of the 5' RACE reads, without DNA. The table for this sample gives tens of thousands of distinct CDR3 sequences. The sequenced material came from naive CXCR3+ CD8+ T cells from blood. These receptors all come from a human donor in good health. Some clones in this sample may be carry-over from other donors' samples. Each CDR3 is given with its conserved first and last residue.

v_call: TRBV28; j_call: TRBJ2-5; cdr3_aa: CASSFGPRGYETQYF
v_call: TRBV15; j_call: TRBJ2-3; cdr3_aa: CATSRGPARGSDTQYF
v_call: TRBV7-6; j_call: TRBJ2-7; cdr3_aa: CASSLGTGTSGYEQYF
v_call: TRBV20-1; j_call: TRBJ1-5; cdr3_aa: CSARDGRGALLNQPQHF
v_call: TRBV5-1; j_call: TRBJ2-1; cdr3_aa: CASSYGTRSYNEQFF
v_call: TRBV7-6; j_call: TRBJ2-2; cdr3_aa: CASSLLLDTGELFF
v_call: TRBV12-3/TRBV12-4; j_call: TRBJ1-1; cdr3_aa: CASSRGSFTEAFF
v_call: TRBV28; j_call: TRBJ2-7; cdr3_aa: CASSSPNRDEQYF
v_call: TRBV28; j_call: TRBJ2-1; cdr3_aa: CASSTRGGYNEQFF
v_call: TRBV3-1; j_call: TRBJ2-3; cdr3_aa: CASSRDRAAGFGTDTQYF
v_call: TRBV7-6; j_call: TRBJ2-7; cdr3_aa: CASSRGASLLYEQYF
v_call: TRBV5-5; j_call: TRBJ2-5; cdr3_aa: CASSSGQDGSQETQYF
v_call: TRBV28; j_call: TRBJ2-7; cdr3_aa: CASSALTGGKNEQYF
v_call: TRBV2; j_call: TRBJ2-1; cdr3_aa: CASSESTGTGSRLNEQFF
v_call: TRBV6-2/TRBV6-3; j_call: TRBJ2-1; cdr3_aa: CASSPRDSFYNEQFF
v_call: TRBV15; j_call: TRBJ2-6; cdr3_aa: CATSRDVSSSGANVLTF
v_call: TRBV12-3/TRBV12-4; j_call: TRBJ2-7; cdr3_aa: CASSLGTPYEQYF
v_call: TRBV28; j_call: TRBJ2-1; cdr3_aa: CASSRGQGRVDYNEQFF
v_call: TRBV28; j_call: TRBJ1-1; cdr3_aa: CASTDRMNTEAFF
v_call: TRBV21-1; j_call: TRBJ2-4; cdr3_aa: CASSKGGQGPAKNIQYF
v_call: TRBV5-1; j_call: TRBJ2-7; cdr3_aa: CASSLGAWEQYF
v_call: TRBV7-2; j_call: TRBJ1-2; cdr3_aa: CAIPRRDHYGYTF
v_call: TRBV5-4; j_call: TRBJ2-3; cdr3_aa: CASSLAMDRADTQYF
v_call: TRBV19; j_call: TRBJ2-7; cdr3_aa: CASTVSGSSYEQYF
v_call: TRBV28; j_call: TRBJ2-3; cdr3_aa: CASSHEILASMDTQYF
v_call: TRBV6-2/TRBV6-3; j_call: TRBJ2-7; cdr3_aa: CASSYSSLAGVGSNEQYF
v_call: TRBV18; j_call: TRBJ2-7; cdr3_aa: CASSPPDSYEQYF
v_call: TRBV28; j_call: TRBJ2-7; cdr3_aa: CASSNDRDRGSSYEQYF
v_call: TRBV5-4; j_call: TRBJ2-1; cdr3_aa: CASSTDLVEQFF
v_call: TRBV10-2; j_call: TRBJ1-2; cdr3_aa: CASGDGAFYGYTF
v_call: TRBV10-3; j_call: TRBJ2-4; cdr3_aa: CAISESVLNIQYF
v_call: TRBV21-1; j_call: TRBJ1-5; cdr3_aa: CASSKGHSNQPQHF
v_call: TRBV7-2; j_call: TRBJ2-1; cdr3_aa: CASSLDGGSSYNEQFF
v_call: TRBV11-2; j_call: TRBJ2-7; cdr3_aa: CASSFPGTGLSYEQYF
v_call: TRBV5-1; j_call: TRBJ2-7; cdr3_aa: CASSLAAGREQYF
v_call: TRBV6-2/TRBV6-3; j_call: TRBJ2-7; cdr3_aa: CASSYGGQAYEQYF
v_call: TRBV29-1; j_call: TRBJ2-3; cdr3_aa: CSFVPIRDTDTQYF
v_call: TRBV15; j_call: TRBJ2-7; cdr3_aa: CATSRERVTSYEQYF
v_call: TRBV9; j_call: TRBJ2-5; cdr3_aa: CASSVESPETQYF
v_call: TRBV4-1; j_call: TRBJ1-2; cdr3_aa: CASSQESWSYNYGYTF
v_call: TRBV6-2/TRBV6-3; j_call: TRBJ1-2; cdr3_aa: CASSPPSGHLYGHTF
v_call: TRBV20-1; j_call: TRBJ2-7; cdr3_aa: CSASASEYEQYF
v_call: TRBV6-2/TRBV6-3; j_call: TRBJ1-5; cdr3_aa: CASSYSGQGEQPQHF
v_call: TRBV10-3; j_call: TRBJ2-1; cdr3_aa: CAISDYGTQSYNEQFF
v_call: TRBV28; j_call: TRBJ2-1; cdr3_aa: CASSFAAGGQVYNEQFF
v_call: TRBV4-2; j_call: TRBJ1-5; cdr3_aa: CASSQEAGSNQPQHF
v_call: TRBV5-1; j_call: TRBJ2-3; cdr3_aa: CASKQGAADTQYF
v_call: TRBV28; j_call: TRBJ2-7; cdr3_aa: CASSPDAGPAYEQYF
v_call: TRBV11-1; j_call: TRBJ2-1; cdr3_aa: CASSSVLNEQFF
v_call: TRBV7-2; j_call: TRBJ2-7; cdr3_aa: CASSPVGSYEQYF
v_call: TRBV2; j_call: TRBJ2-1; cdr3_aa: CASSWTDFNEQFF
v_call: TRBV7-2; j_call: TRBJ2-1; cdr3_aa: CASSLGGLGRLLAHYNEQFF